The entry that follows covers one TCR beta chain sequence. What this receptor recognizes is not known. No qualities accompany the bases; no much larger clone lies one base away. V loses 0 bases, J loses 6 bases, and the germline ends lie 11 bases apart. Looking up the germline V gene yields CDR1 LGHNA and CDR2 YSLEER. CDR3 length: 15 amino acids, cysteine to phenylalanine. The DNA shown is the 45-base CDR3, in frame from base 1. This sample stems from a study of shared clonotypes between healthy human individuals (TCRdb year 2020). A note on the overall study: A few men and two women, aged 18 to 49 years, made up the cohort. For each donor, CD4 naive and CD4 memory were each run on three plates, CD8 naive on two plates, and CD8 memory on one plate. The study deeply sequenced blood TCR repertoires of about 5 healthy adults to estimate repertoire size and the extent of clonotype sharing between individuals. Libraries were prepared and TCR repertoires were sequenced by different laboratories using diverse techniques, in order to increase sequencing depth and limit assay-specific biases. Per donor, leukapheresis produced somewhere between about 0.9 and 10 billion PBMCs. Summary of the overall study and its limitations: Sharing across a few donors was observed for 4.5% to 6.5% of naive CD4, about 3.2% of naive CD8, 2.3% of memory CD4, and 0.4% of memory CD8 clonotypes. Pairwise subsampling indicated that sequencing depth was expected to affect the degree of clonotype sharing among donors. Only blood was sampled, and tissue TCR repertoires likely differ from those in blood. Naive subsets generally had larger estimated clonotype richness than memory subsets. Even with the large sequencing depth, rarefaction of the sorted-subset datasets indicated that sequencing was incomplete. Compared with non-shared clonotypes, clonotypes shared by all four sorted-subset donors had higher generation probabilities. The genetic and exposure-history diversity represented was limited by the small number of donors.

TCR CDR3 regions were amplified from genomic DNA by multiplex PCR using the deep immunoSEQ assay. Extracted genomic DNA from each cell subset was spread evenly across all wells of several immunoSEQ 96-well plates, with each plate serving as a replicate. For sorted subsets, about 0.2 ug genomic DNA, equal to about 30,000 T cell genomes, was loaded into each replicate PCR. Purified libraries were measured with a Qubit 3.0 fluorometer, size-checked on a Bioanalyzer 2100, and measured again with the KAPA Library Quantification kit. Every immunoSEQ 96-well plate was sequenced on a dedicated single-read 150-cycle Illumina NextSeq 550 flow cell. Processing in the source paper ran as follows. The immunoSEQ output contained only junctional sequences without quality scores, so filtering could not match that applied to full-length reads. To assign V/J genes and CDR3, sequences were annotated against IMGT germline references using PyIR, a Python wrapper for IgBLAST v1.9. Reads with weak V/J assignments (E-value above 1e-6), missing CDR3, stop codons, out-of-frame junctions, or ambiguous translated residues were removed. A V3J clonotype was defined by an identical inferred V gene, J gene, and CDR3 amino acid sequence. The percentage overlap between two repertoires was calculated by dividing the number of shared unique clonotypes by the size of the smaller repertoire. RTK rarefaction, the Chao1 estimator, and Recon v2.1 estimates of unobserved clonotypes were used to assess repertoire richness. For all TCRbeta clonotypes obtained by the gDNA method from four donors, generation probabilities were computed with OLGA. TCRdb took over this immuneACCESS table, retaining in-frame rearrangements with V and J assigned. Such tables are incomplete; in checked studies, under half of the missing clones stem from an unresolved V gene, and the remainder is unexplained. V and J calls plus clone size are reproduced from that table; the DNA served to infer D and trimming. Within this sample are 1.5 million to 2.5 million clones, with approximately 95% of them counted one time only. Jointly, the top ten make up around 1% of the sample.

For the CD8 naive samples, CD45RO-negative cells were positively selected for CCR7, yielding a CD45RA+CCR7+ population from which TemRA cells were excluded. Healthy HIV-negative adults with no recently reported acute infections or vaccinations were included as donors. Every donor was a Caucasian adult residing in Nashville, Tennessee, USA. Blood was collected by leukapheresis, and PBMCs were isolated by Ficoll-Histopaque density gradient centrifugation and then cryopreserved in liquid nitrogen vapor phase. Analytical flow cytometry was used to check the purity and quantity of every magnetically sorted T cell population. Genomic DNA was isolated from every sorted fraction and measured by UV absorbance on a Nanodrop 2000c.

Sequencing input: naive CD8+ T cells sorted from blood. In light of the paper, this sample's cell subset or site label describes: CD45RA+CCR7+. This receptor was identified in a man younger than 30 in good health. This sequence uses TRBV4-3 and TRBJ2-2; the best D guess is TRBD2, with 6 bases matching. This receptor has the CDR3 CASSQDRGSPGELFF. The base sequence is TGCGCCAGCAGCCAAGATCGGGGGTCTCCCGGGGAGCTGTTTTTT.